Following are 18 T cell receptor beta chains from one sample sequenced in a study of T cell responses to AZD1222 COVID-19 vaccine. Produced via immunoSEQ multiplex PCR; TCRdb's table is partial and in-frame only. The repertoire holds 120,000 to 150,000 clones, with about 87% as singletons. The sample here was peripheral blood, taken on day 0 of AZD1222 vaccination. Receptors were obtained from an adult in good health.

This clone was observed a single time. The V call is TRBV10-3, the J call TRBJ2-1; D is possibly TRBD2 (6 bases). With 11 bases removed from V and 8 bases from J, the gap between germline ends came to 19 bases. This CDR3 is 13 amino acids long. Germline CDR1 and CDR2: ENHRY and SYGVKD. The CDR3 sequence: CAHAAGPLDEQFF. Written as DNA, the CDR3 is TGTGCCCACGCGGCGGGGCCGCTGGATGAGCAGTTCTTC.

The V gene is TRBV2, the J gene TRBJ1-2, with D hard to call. The CDR3 loop spans 12 amino acids. V shed 6 bases and J shed 3 bases, with 8 bases lying between them. Germline-derived CDR1 and CDR2 are SNHLY and FYNNEI. CDR3: CASRSGYYGYTF. DNA of the CDR3: TGTGCCAGCAGATCGGGGTACTATGGCTACACCTTC.

V and J are TRBV3-1 (or the pseudogene TRBV3-2) and TRBJ1-3; a possible D gene is TRBD1 (5 bases). The CDR3 is 15 amino acids. V was trimmed by 7 bases and J by 3 bases, leaving 16 bases between them. Germline values: CDR1 LGHDT, CDR2 YNNKEL (reference sequence). CDR3 in amino acids: CASMGERAGGNTIYF. Here the CDR3 DNA reads TGTGCCAGCATGGGGGAACGGGCAGGTGGAAACACCATATATTTT.

The V and J genes are TRBV6-2 or TRBV6-3 and TRBJ1-5, with TRBD1 matching 9 bases. CDR1 is MNHEY and CDR2 is SVGEGT in the germline V gene. J lost 5 bases, V lost 5 bases, and 7 bases had no gene match. The CDR3 is 15 amino acids. CDR3 in amino acids: CASSGTGLLHQPQHF. DNA of the CDR3: TGTGCCAGCAGTGGGACAGGGTTATTACATCAGCCCCAGCATTTT.

CDR3 region: CASSPTGGAADTQYF. CDR3 DNA sequence: TGTGCCAGCAGCCCGACAGGGGGCGCGGCAGATACGCAGTATTTT. V is TRBV7-2 and J is TRBJ2-3; 10 bases align to TRBD1. The CDR3 runs to 15 residues. Germline trimming cut 5 bases from V and 4 bases from J; bases unmatched to any gene: 6. Germline CDR1 reads SGHTA; CDR2 reads FQGNSA.

V and J are TRBV30 and TRBJ1-2; 12 bases fit TRBD1. The CDR3 totals 13 residues. Per the germline V gene, CDR1 is GTSNPN and CDR2 is SVGIG (reference sequence). Trimming at V came to 8 bases and at J to 7 bases, leaving 8 bases not matched to a gene. The CDR3 bases are TGTGCCCGCCCGGGACAGGGGGCGTCTGGCTACACCTTC. Translated, it gives CARPGQGASGYTF.

This chain uses TRBV7-9 with TRBJ2-7; 8 nucleotides agree with TRBD1. With V trimmed by 10 bases and J by 5 bases, 10 bases remained unmatched. This CDR3 comprises 13 residues. Germline V lookup: CDR1 SEHNR, CDR2 FQNEAQ (reference sequence). The CDR3 sequence is CATTDRVYDEQYF. CDR3 nucleotides: TGTGCCACCACGGACAGGGTTTATGACGAGCAGTACTTC. The full variable domain, its missing parts supplied by reference TRBV7-9 and TRBJ2-7, is DTGVSQNPRHKITKRGQNVTFRCDPISEHNRLYWYRQTLGQGPEFLTYFQNEAQLEKSRLLSDRFSAERPKGSFSTLEIQRTEQGDSAMYLCATTDRVYDEQYFGPGTRLTVT.

The chain carries TRBV15 and TRBJ2-1, with 9 bases that match TRBD2. Germline V gene lookup returns CDR1 LNHNV and CDR2 YYDKDF (reference sequence). The CDR3 loop spans 15 amino acids. The trim removed 3 bases at V and 9 bases at J, leaving 9 bases unmatched. Here the CDR3 reads CATSSTSGFPFEQFF. The CDR3 DNA follows: TGTGCCACCAGCAGCACTAGCGGGTTCCCTTTTGAGCAGTTCTTC.

The rearrangement uses TRBV2 and TRBJ2-7; no firm D call. V lost 6 bases and J lost 7, with 10 bases in between. The CDR3 has 11 amino acids. Germline V lookup: CDR1 SNHLY, CDR2 FYNNEI. This CDR3 is CASRATSEQYF. In nucleotides, the CDR3 is TGTGCCAGCAGGGCCACTTCGGAGCAGTACTTC.

This sequence joins TRBV24-1 and TRBJ1-2, with D maybe TRBD1 (5 bases). The germline V and J ends were trimmed by 4 bases and 8 bases, with 13 bases remaining between them. Looked up from germline, CDR1 is KGHDR and CDR2 is SFDVKD. The CDR3 loop spans 13 amino acids. Here the CDR3 DNA reads TGTGCCACCAGTGACAGGGTCTGGACGGGCTACACCTTC. Protein product: CATSDRVWTGYTF.

This clone appeared a single time. V usage is TRBV6-5 and J usage is TRBJ1-6, with D perhaps matching TRBD1 (5 bases). The germline V and J ends were trimmed by 6 bases and 7 bases, with 16 bases remaining between them. Per germline, CDR1 MNHEY and CDR2 SVGAGI. The CDR3 extends over 15 amino acids. This CDR3 reads CASSWDRYPNSPLHF. CDR3 nucleotide sequence: TGTGCCAGCAGCTGGGACCGCTATCCAAATTCACCCCTCCACTTT.

The genes are TRBV11-3 and TRBJ2-7; D remains ambiguous. This CDR3 comprises 13 residues. From germline, CDR1 is SGHNT and CDR2 YENEEA. Trimming cost V 3 bases and J 5 bases, with 11 bases left between them. The CDR3 sequence: CASSFLQINEQYF. DNA of the CDR3: TGTGCCAGCAGCTTTTTACAGATCAACGAGCAGTACTTC.

As DNA, the CDR3 is TGTGCCAGCAGCCCCCGACAGGGGGGTCAGCCCCAGCATTTT. Protein product: CASSPRQGGQPQHF. V usage is TRBV7-2 and J usage is TRBJ1-5; 9 bases agree with TRBD1. J lost 6 bases, V lost 5 bases, and 5 bases had no gene match. Germline V gene data show CDR1 as SGHTA and CDR2 as FQGNSA. There are 14 residues in the CDR3.

The chain joins TRBV27 to TRBJ2-7; weak D call: TRBD2 (6 bases). This CDR3 region has 13 residues. Trimming shortened V by 2 bases and J by 4 bases, and 9 bases separated the two germline ends. The germline gives CDR1 MNHEY, CDR2 SMNVEV (reference sequence). The CDR3 nucleotides are TGTGCCAGCAGTTTAGGGGGGATGTACGAGCAGTACTTC. Translation gives CASSLGGMYEQYF.

The CDR3 coding sequence is TGTGCCAGCAGCTCACCCGGGACAGGGAAAGAGACCCAGTACTTC. It codes for CASSSPGTGKETQYF. This chain joins TRBV5-4 and TRBJ2-5; 9 nucleotides line up with TRBD1. This CDR3 contains 15 residues. The J segment lost 3 bases and the V segment lost 3 bases, leaving 6 bases of the junction unmatched. CDR1 and CDR2 (germline): SGHNT, YYREEE (reference sequence).

V is TRBV9 and J is TRBJ2-7; the match to TRBD2 covers 13 bases. The V gene end was trimmed by 0 bases and the J gene end by 2 bases; junction bases not matched to a gene: 23. CDR1 and CDR2 from the germline V gene are SGDLS and YYNGEE. The CDR3 spans 23 residues. In nucleotides, the CDR3 is TGTGCCAGCAGCGTAGATCCAGGAGGGAGTCTCGGACTAGCGGGAGTATTTCCCTACGAGCAGTACTTC. Translating it yields CASSVDPGGSLGLAGVFPYEQYF.

The genes are TRBV5-1 and TRBJ1-4; no reliable D call. With 1 base removed from V and 0 bases from J, the gap between germline ends came to 10 bases. Looked up from germline, CDR1 is SGHRS and CDR2 is YFSETQ. This CDR3 contains 16 residues. The CDR3 DNA is TGCGCCAGCAGCTTGATGGGGTACCCAACTAATGAAAAACTGTTTTTT. Translation gives CASSLMGYPTNEKLFF.

The rearrangement joins TRBV7-2 to TRBJ2-7; perhaps TRBD2 as D (6 bases). CDR1 is SGHTA and CDR2 is FQGNSA in the germline V gene. Trimming cost V 2 bases and J 0 bases, with 17 bases left between them. The CDR3 totals 17 residues. Here the CDR3 reads CASSLIFGTESSYEQYF. The CDR3 DNA reads TGTGCCAGCAGCTTAATCTTCGGGACTGAGAGCTCCTACGAGCAGTACTTC.